A single sample gave rise to the 5 T cell receptor beta chains below, sequenced in a study of blood T cell repertoires in COVID-19. TCRdb's copy holds only in-frame clones and misses some; the assay was immunoSEQ multiplex PCR. Here the sample spans about 68,000 clones, about 85% being singletons. Sequencing input: peripheral blood. Every receptor here comes from a woman in her fifties or sixties with COVID-19, enrolled during active disease.

V usage is TRBV5-4 and J usage is TRBJ2-3; a possible D gene is TRBD2 (5 bases). Trimming removed 4 bases from V and 1 base from J, with 10 bases in between. The germline V gene encodes CDR1 SGHNT and CDR2 YYREEE (reference sequence). CDR3 length: 14 amino acids. The CDR3 DNA sequence: TGTGCCAGCAGCCTAGCTTTGGGCACAGATACGCAGTATTTT. This translates into CASSLALGTDTQYF.

As for this clone: This CDR3 is also generated by other DNA sequences in the sample. The rearrangement uses TRBV24-1 and TRBJ1-1; 8 positions agree with TRBD1. This CDR3 region has 14 residues. Looked up from germline, CDR1 is KGHDR and CDR2 is SFDVKD. V gave up 4 bases and J gave up 2 bases; unmatched junction bases: 2. The CDR3 DNA is TGTGCCACCAGTGAAGGACAGGGCAACACTGAAGCTTTCTTT. This encodes CATSEGQGNTEAFF.

The V gene is TRBV6-5, the J gene TRBJ1-1, with no clear D. Germline V CDR1 and CDR2: MNHEY, SVGAGI. The CDR3 consists of 13 residues. The V end lost 7 bases, the J end lost 1 base, and 10 bases lay between the germline ends. The CDR3 protein is CASTPPGNTEAFF. The CDR3 DNA is TGTGCCAGCACCCCGCCAGGGAACACTGAAGCTTTCTTT.

The chain links TRBV27 to TRBJ1-6; 9 bases line up with TRBD1. Losses at the gene ends were 1 base for V and 6 bases for J; bases not matched to a gene: 4. The CDR3 sequence is 16 residues long. CDR1 and CDR2 (germline): MNHEY, SMNVEV (reference sequence). For the CDR3, the DNA is TGTGCCAGCAGTTTATACAGGACAGGGGCTAATTCACCCCTCCACTTT. This gives the protein CASSLYRTGANSPLHF.

Written as DNA, the CDR3 is TGTGCCAGCAGCCCCTTGCGGACAGCTTACGAGCAGTACTTC. Translated: CASSPLRTAYEQYF. The rearrangement joins TRBV3-1 (or the pseudogene TRBV3-2) to TRBJ2-7, with D possibly TRBD1 on 6 matching bases. V lost 4 bases and J 4 bases, leaving 14 bases between the germline ends. CDR3 length: 14 amino acids. Germline CDR1 and CDR2: LGHDT and YNNKEL (reference sequence).